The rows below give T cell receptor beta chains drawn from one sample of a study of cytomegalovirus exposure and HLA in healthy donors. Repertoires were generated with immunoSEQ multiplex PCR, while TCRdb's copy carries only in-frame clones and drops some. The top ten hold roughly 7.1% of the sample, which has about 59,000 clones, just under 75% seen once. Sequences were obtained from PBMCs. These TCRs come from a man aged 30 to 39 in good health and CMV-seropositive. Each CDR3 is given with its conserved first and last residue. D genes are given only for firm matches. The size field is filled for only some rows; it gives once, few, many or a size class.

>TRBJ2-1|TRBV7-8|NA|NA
TGTGCCAGCAGCTGGGGGGGGCGAGGCTCCTACAATGAGCAGTTCTTC
CASSWGGRGSYNEQFF
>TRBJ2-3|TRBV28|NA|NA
TGTGCCAGCAGTTTGGTGCTAGCGAGGGGCCAGGGCGGTGGAGATACGCAGTATTTT
CASSLVLARGQGGGDTQYF
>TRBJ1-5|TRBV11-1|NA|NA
TGTGCCAGCAGCTTTGCCGAGGGGGGACTAGAAACTTTT
CASSFAEGGLETF
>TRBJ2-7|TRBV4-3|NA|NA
TGCGCCAGCAGCCAAGAAAACGCGCGGGGCGAGCAGTACTTC
CASSQENARGEQYF
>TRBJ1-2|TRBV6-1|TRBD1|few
TGTGCCAGCAGTGAACAGGGGGACTATGGCTACACCTTC
CASSEQGDYGYTF
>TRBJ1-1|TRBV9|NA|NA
TGTGCCAGCAGCCCCAGTGGGGGCCCCATGAACACTGAAGCTTTCTTT
CASSPSGGPMNTEAFF
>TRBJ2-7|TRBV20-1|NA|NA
TGCAGTGCCCGTCGGGACTACGAGCAGTACTTC
CSARRDYEQYF
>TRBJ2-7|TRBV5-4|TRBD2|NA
TGTGCCAGCAGCGGGTCTCGACACGGGACTAGCGGGGGGGTCTCCTACGAGCAGTACTTC
CASSGSRHGTSGGVSYEQYF
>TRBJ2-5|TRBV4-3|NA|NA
TGCGCCAGCAGCCAAGATCAGGCTGCCACAGAGACCCAGTACTTC
CASSQDQAATETQYF
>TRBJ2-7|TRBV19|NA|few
TGTGCCAGTAGTATAGGCTGGGGGGTCTCCTACGAGCAGTACTTC
CASSIGWGVSYEQYF
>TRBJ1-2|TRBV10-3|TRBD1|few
TGTGCCATCAGCCGACAGGGGGCTGAGGAAAATGGCTACACCTTC
CAISRQGAEENGYTF
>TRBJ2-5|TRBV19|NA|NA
TGTGCCAGTAGTAAGACTAGAAAAGAGACCCAGTACTTC
CASSKTRKETQYF
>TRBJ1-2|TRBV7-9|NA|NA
TGTGCCAGCAGCTTAGGGACGGGGGAAGCCTATGGCTACACCTTC
CASSLGTGEAYGYTF
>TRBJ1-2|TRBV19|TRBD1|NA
TGTGCCAGTAGTAGACTAGACAGGGTTTATGGCTACACCTTC
CASSRLDRVYGYTF
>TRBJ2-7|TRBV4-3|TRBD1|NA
TGCGCCAGCAGCCAAGCTCGGACAGGGGGGGCTCCTTTTGCCTACGAGCAGTACTTC
CASSQARTGGAPFAYEQYF
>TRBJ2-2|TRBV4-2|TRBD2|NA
TGTGCCAGCAGCCAACTAGCGGGGGACACCGGGGAGCTGTTTTTT
CASSQLAGDTGELFF
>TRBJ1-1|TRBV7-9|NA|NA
TGTGCCAGCAGCCCCCGCGGGAACACTGAAGCTTTCTTT
CASSPRGNTEAFF
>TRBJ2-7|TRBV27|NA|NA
TGTGCCAGCAGTTTACGGGGTGTCCCCTACGAGCAGTACTTC
CASSLRGVPYEQYF
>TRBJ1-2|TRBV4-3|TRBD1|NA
TGCGCCAGCAGCCAATCGGACAGGGGAAGCTACACCTTC
CASSQSDRGSYTF
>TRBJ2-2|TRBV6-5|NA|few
TGTGCCAGCAGTCGAACAGGGATCCCCGGGGAGCTGTTTTTT
CASSRTGIPGELFF
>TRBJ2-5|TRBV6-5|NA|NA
TGTGCCAGCAGTCCCCGGACGGGCAACAGGGAGACCCAGTACTTC
CASSPRTGNRETQYF
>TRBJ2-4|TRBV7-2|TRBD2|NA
TGTGCCAGCAGCTCCTGGGGCGGGGGGGCGGGAGCCAAAAACATTCAGTACTTC
CASSSWGGGAGAKNIQYF
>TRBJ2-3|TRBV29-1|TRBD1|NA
TGCAGCGTTGAAGATGAAAGGGGGCCCCACACAGATACGCAGTATTTT
CSVEDERGPHTDTQYF
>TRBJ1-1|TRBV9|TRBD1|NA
TGTGCCAGCAGCCCCCGGACAGGGGGTAACGTGAACACTGAAGCTTTCTTT
CASSPRTGGNVNTEAFF
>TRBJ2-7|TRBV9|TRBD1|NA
TGTGCCAGCAGCCCTGACAGGGGAGTACGTGAGCAGTACTTC
CASSPDRGVREQYF
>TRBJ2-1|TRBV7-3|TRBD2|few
TGTGCCAGCAGCGAGAGCGGGGGGGCAGGTTTTTCCTACAATGAGCAGTTCTTC
CASSESGGAGFSYNEQFF
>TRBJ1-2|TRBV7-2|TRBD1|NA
TGTGCCAGCAGTTTGACAGGGTCAGAGGGCTACACCTTC
CASSLTGSEGYTF
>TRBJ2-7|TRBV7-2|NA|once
TGTGCCAGCAGCAGCCGGGATAACATCGGGCGGCAGTACTTC
CASSSRDNIGRQYF
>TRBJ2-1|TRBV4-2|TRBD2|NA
TGTGCCAGCAGCAAAAGAGCGGGGATGTTGGGGGGGCAGTTCTTC
CASSKRAGMLGGQFF
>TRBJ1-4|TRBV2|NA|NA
TGTGCCAGTGTGGCGGGGTACGAAAAACTGTTTTTT
CASVAGYEKLFF
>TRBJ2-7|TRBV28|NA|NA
TGTGCCAGCGACCAGGGGTTCAGGACCTACGAGCAGTACTTC
CASDQGFRTYEQYF
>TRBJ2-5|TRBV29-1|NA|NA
TGCAGCGCTTCCAGGACAAAAACGGAGACCCAGTACTTC
CSASRTKTETQYF
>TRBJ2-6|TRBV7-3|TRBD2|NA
TGTGCCAGCAGCCCCGTTATCGGGGGGGCCTCTGGGGCCAACGTCCTGACTTTC
CASSPVIGGASGANVLTF
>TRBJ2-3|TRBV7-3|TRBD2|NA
TGTGCCAGCAGCTTAGCGGGGGGCGGGAATACGCAGTATTTT
CASSLAGGGNTQYF
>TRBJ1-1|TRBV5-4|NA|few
TGTGCCAGCAGCTTGGCAGGACAAGGTTTGACTGAAGCTTTCTTT
CASSLAGQGLTEAFF
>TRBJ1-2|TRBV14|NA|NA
TGTGCCAGCAGCTTCAGGGGTCGTAGCTACACCTTC
CASSFRGRSYTF
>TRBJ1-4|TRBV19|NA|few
TGTGCCAGTAGTATAGATTCTGACCCGCGCCGGGTTACAAATGAAAAACTGTTTTTT
CASSIDSDPRRVTNEKLFF
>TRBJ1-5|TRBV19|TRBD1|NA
TGTGCCAGTAGTAGACGACAGGGAGAGAACCAGCCCCAGCATTTT
CASSRRQGENQPQHF
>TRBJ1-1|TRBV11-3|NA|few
TGTGCCAGCAGCCCTGCGGGACTTAGGAACACTGAAGCTTTCTTT
CASSPAGLRNTEAFF
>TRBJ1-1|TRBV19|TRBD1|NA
TGTGCCAGTAGTGTCTCGGGACAGGGCGCTGAAGCTTTCTTT
CASSVSGQGAEAFF
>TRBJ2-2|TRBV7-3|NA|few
TGTGCCAGCGGGGGGGCCCCCGGGGAGCTGTTTTTT
CASGGAPGELFF
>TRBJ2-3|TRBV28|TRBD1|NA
TGTGCCAGCAGCCTAGGACAGGGCACAGATACGCAGTATTTT
CASSLGQGTDTQYF
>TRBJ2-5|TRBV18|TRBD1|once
TGTGCCAGCTCACTCCGACAGGGGGGAGAGACCCAGTACTTC
CASSLRQGGETQYF
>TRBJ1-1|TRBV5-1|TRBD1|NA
TGCGCCAGCACGCACACAGGGGCAGGGAGCACTGAAGCTTTCTTT
CASTHTGAGSTEAFF
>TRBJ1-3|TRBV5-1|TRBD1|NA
TGCGCCAGCAATCGACAGGGGAGCTTTCCGGTAACTGGAAACACCATATATTTT
CASNRQGSFPVTGNTIYF
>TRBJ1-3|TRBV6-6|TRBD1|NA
TGTGCCAGCAGACCAGGGGGGACTGGAAACACCATATATTTT
CASRPGGTGNTIYF
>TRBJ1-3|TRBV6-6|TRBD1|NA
TGTGCCAGCAGTTTGGACAGGGCTGGAAACACCATATATTTT
CASSLDRAGNTIYF
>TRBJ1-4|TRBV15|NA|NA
TGTGCCACCAGCAGGGGAGGGAGTCAACTGTTTTTT
CATSRGGSQLFF
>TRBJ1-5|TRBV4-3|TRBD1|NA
TGCGCCAGCAGCCCATCCGGGACAGGAGCGCATAGCAATCAGCCCCAGCATTTT
CASSPSGTGAHSNQPQHF
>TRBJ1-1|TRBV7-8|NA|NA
TGTGCCAGCAGCTTAACCCGGGACTCCACTGAAGCTTTCTTT
CASSLTRDSTEAFF
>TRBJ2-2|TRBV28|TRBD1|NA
TGTGCCAGCAGTCTCCAGAGGGGGCGGGTGCTCACCGGGGAGCTGTTTTTT
CASSLQRGRVLTGELFF
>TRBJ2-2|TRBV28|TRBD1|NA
TGTGCCAGCAAGATCAGGGGGAAGACCGGGGAGCTGTTTTTT
CASKIRGKTGELFF
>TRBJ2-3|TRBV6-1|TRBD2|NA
TGTGCCAGCAGTGCTACTAGCGGGACTAGCACAGATACGCAGTATTTT
CASSATSGTSTDTQYF
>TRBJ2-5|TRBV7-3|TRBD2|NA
TGTGCCAGCAGCTTGGGGCTAGCGGGGGGCCAAGAGACCCAGTACTTC
CASSLGLAGGQETQYF
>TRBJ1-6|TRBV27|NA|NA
TGTGCCAGCAGTTTATCAGGGGATCGGAATTCACCCCTCCACTTT
CASSLSGDRNSPLHF
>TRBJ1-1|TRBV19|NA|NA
TGTGCCAGTAGTATTACCCGGGGGGACACTGAAGCTTTCTTT
CASSITRGDTEAFF
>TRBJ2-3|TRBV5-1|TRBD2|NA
TGCGCCAGCAGCTTGCCGGGGGGAGATACGCAGTATTTT
CASSLPGGDTQYF
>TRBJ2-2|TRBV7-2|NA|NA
TGTGCCAGCAGCTCTCAGGTGTCCGGGGAGCTGTTTTTT
CASSSQVSGELFF
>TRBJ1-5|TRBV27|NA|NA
TGTGCCAGCAGTTTAAATTCGGGAAATCAGCCCCAGCATTTT
CASSLNSGNQPQHF